A single sample gave rise to the 17 T cell receptor beta chains below, sequenced in a study of cytomegalovirus exposure and HLA in healthy donors. This PCR relied on a set of 60 Vbeta primers and 13 Jbeta primers. Clones were read by immunoSEQ multiplex PCR, and TCRdb kept only the in-frame ones, dropping some. The repertoire includes about 130,000 clones, around 80% of them detected once, and around 13% sits in the top ten. Sequenced material: PBMCs. The receptors shown here come from a woman in her sixties or seventies in good health and CMV-seropositive.

This clone was detected a few times. V and J are TRBV30 and TRBJ1-1, with a weak D call TRBD1 (6 bases). Trimming stripped 3 bases from V and 1 base from J, with 15 bases between. The germline V gene encodes CDR1 GTSNPN and CDR2 SVGIG (reference sequence). The CDR3 extends over 15 amino acids. The CDR3 is CAWSPKGDGNTEAFF. In DNA, the CDR3 is TGTGCCTGGAGCCCCAAGGGGGACGGGAACACTGAAGCTTTCTTT.

The rearrangement joins TRBV2 to TRBJ2-2; maybe TRBD2 (5 bases). This CDR3 comprises 15 residues. Trimming cost V 5 bases and J 2 bases, with 12 bases left between them. The germline V gene encodes CDR1 SNHLY and CDR2 FYNNEI. For the CDR3, the DNA is TGTGCCAGCAGTTCCCTAGCCGGAAACACCGGGGAGCTGTTTTTT. Translating it yields CASSSLAGNTGELFF. The variable domain in full, completed from reference TRBV2 and TRBJ2-2, reads EPEVTQTPSHQVTQMGQEVILRCVPISNHLYFYWYRQILGQKVEFLVSFYNNEISEKSEIFDDQFSVERPDGSNFTLKIRSTKLEDSAMYFCASSSLAGNTGELFFGEGSRLTVL.

The chain is built from TRBV19 and TRBJ2-7; 7 nucleotides match TRBD2. CDR1 is LNHDA, CDR2 SQIVND, per germline (reference sequence). V shed 5 bases and J 2 bases; nucleotides not matched to a gene: 9. CDR3 length: 15 amino acids. The CDR3 coding sequence is TGTGCCAGTAGTCTGGGGGGAGGGGAGCCCTACGAGCAGTACTTC. It codes for CASSLGGGEPYEQYF. Using reference TRBV19 and TRBJ2-7 for the parts outside the CDR3, the full variable domain is DGGITQSPKYLFRKEGQNVTLSCEQNLNHDAMYWYRQDPGQGLRLIYYSQIVNDFQKGDIAEGYSVSREKKESFPLTVTSAQKNPTAFYLCASSLGGGEPYEQYFGPGTRLTVT.

The chain combines TRBV6-1 with TRBJ1-1; 9 bases fit TRBD1. The CDR3 totals 14 residues. Germline V lookup: CDR1 MNHNS, CDR2 SASEGT. V was pared by 5 bases and J by 5 bases, with 6 bases of the junction left unmatched. CDR3 residues: CASSSRQGGTEAFF. The CDR3 DNA is TGTGCCAGCAGTTCCCGACAGGGGGGAACTGAAGCTTTCTTT.

The chain combines TRBV7-2 with TRBJ1-3, with D tentatively TRBD1 (5 bases). Between the trimmed V and J ends, which lost 5 bases and 4 bases, there was a span of 12 bases. There are 14 residues in the CDR3. Per the germline V gene, CDR1 is SGHTA and CDR2 is FQGNSA. DNA for the CDR3: TGTGCCAGCAGCCAAGGGGTCGTCGGAAACACCATATATTTT. Protein sequence: CASSQGVVGNTIYF.

The chain employs TRBV7-3 and TRBJ2-1; 9 bases are a match to TRBD2. Per germline, CDR1 SGHTA and CDR2 FQGTGA. The CDR3 length is 15 residues. The V gene end was trimmed by 2 bases and the J gene end by 4 bases; junction bases not matched to a gene: 3. The CDR3 DNA is TGTGCCAGCAGCTTACGACTAGCGGAGTACAATGAGCAGTTCTTC. Translation gives CASSLRLAEYNEQFF. Complete variable domain (other parts from reference TRBV7-3 and TRBJ2-1): GAGVSQTPSNKVTEKGKYVELRCDPISGHTALYWYRQSLGQGPEFLIYFQGTGAADDSGLPNDRFFAVRPEGSVSTLKIQRTERGDSAVYLCASSLRLAEYNEQFFGPGTRLTVL.

The sample holds one count of this clone. The genes are TRBV6-1 and TRBJ1-5, with 10 bases fitting TRBD1. Per germline, CDR1 MNHNS and CDR2 SASEGT. Trimming took 8 bases from V and 7 from J; bases not matched to a gene: 11. CDR3 length: 15 amino acids. This chain's CDR3 is CASGPTGGGRQPQHF. CDR3 in DNA: TGTGCCAGCGGGCCGACAGGGGGCGGTCGACAGCCCCAGCATTTT.

The chain recombines TRBV29-1 with TRBJ2-1; TRBD2 aligns across 7 bases. Germline-derived CDR1 and CDR2 are SQVTM and ANQGSEA. V gave up 5 bases and J gave up 5 bases; unmatched junction bases: 6. The CDR3 length is 13 residues. The CDR3 bases are TGCAGCGTTTGGGGGACTACCCACAATGAGCAGTTCTTC. Residues: CSVWGTTHNEQFF.

The chain links TRBV5-1 to TRBJ2-7, with D hard to call. V was shortened by 3 bases and J by 2 bases, with 3 bases between the two germline ends. Per the germline V gene, CDR1 is SGHRS and CDR2 is YFSETQ. This CDR3 spans 11 amino acids. CDR3 in amino acids: CASSSTYEQYF. CDR3 DNA sequence: TGCGCCAGCAGCTCCACCTACGAGCAGTACTTC.

This clone has a single count. The CDR3 sequence: CASSLQGQGGVDGYTF. In DNA, the CDR3 is TGTGCCAGCAGCTTACAGGGACAGGGGGGGGTGGATGGCTACACCTTC. The J gene is TRBJ1-2, the V gene TRBV7-2; 11 bases align to TRBD1. The CDR3 is 16 residues long. Germline CDR1 and CDR2: SGHTA and FQGNSA. The V segment lost 2 bases and the J segment 6 bases; nucleotides outside the gene matches: 8.

This chain connects TRBV7-2 to TRBJ2-5, with 9 nucleotides matching TRBD2. Matching the DNA end better, TRBJ2-7 makes the J call doubtful. The germline V gene has CDR1 SGHTA and CDR2 FQGNSA. The length of the CDR3 is 13 residues. The CDR3 spells CASSTAGGSEQYF. The CDR3 bases are TGTGCCAGCAGCACAGCGGGAGGTTCCGAGCAGTACTTC.

This clone has a handful of counts. V and J are TRBV5-1 and TRBJ2-3, with D tentatively TRBD2 (5 bases). Germline values: CDR1 SGHRS, CDR2 YFSETQ. Trimming cost V 2 bases and J 0 bases, with 13 bases left between them. There are 16 residues in the CDR3. CDR3 residues: CASSLISLASTDTQYF. In DNA form, the CDR3 reads TGCGCCAGCAGCTTAATATCGCTAGCAAGCACAGATACGCAGTATTTT.

Only a few counts were recorded for this clone. The J gene is TRBJ1-5, the V gene TRBV7-6, with 10 bases identical to TRBD1. Germline-derived CDR1 and CDR2 are SGHVS and FNYEAQ. J gave up 2 bases and V 5 bases, and 6 bases lay outside the gene matches. The CDR3 consists of 16 residues. CDR3 sequence reads: CASSDGQGVGNQPQHF. Written as DNA, the CDR3 is TGTGCCAGCAGCGACGGACAGGGGGTGGGCAATCAGCCCCAGCATTTT. Filled out from reference TRBV7-6 and TRBJ1-5, the complete variable domain reads GAGVSQSPRYKVTKRGQDVALRCDPISGHVSLYWYRQALGQGPEFLTYFNYEAQQDKSGLPNDRFSAERPEGSISTLTIQRTEQRDSAMYRCASSDGQGVGNQPQHFGDGTRLSIL.

V gene TRBV7-2 combines with J gene TRBJ2-1; D is undetermined. The CDR3 contains 16 residues. The germline CDR1 and CDR2 sequences are SGHTA and FQGNSA. V dropped 4 bases and J dropped 0 bases, with 13 bases sitting between them. CDR3 nucleotides: TGTGCCAGCAGCTCCCGTCCAGGTGGCTCCTACAATGAGCAGTTCTTC. It specifies CASSSRPGGSYNEQFF.

Turning to this clone: Other nucleotide sequences in the sample specify the same CDR3. The chain employs TRBV27 and TRBJ1-5; D gene uncertain. Per the germline V gene, CDR1 is MNHEY and CDR2 is SMNVEV (reference sequence). The V gene lost 0 bases and the J gene lost 0 bases, with 6 bases spanning the gap. CDR3 length equals 15 residues. The CDR3 nucleotides are TGTGCCAGCAGTTTATCTCCCTATAGCAATCAGCCCCAGCATTTT. The encoded protein is CASSLSPYSNQPQHF.

J is TRBJ1-1 and V is TRBV2, with D unclear. V shed 4 bases and J shed 0 bases, with 12 bases lying between them. Germline-derived CDR1 and CDR2 are SNHLY and FYNNEI. There are 15 residues in the CDR3. CDR3 DNA: TGTGCCAGCAGTGGATTGGCGGTGATGAACACTGAAGCTTTCTTT. Translating gives CASSGLAVMNTEAFF.

This chain joins TRBV28 and TRBJ2-2; 7 positions agree with TRBD2. Germline-derived CDR1 and CDR2 are MDHEN and SYDVKM. The CDR3 runs to 16 residues. J lost 6 bases, V lost 4 bases, and 11 bases had no gene match. The CDR3 region has the DNA TGTGCCAGCAGTTCTTATAGCGGGCCTACGGCCGGGGAGCTGTTTTTT. It specifies CASSSYSGPTAGELFF.